These 24 T cell receptor beta chains came from one sample sequenced in a study of technical replicates of blood from several donors. Using immunoSEQ multiplex PCR, the repertoire was profiled, and TCRdb retains in-frame clones only, with some absent. The sample yields about 94,000 clones, more than 90% seen once. Input material: T cells isolated from PBMCs. Source of these receptors: a human donor in good health.

This sequence joins TRBV29-1 and TRBJ1-2; weak D call: TRBD1 (5 bases). The germline CDR1 and CDR2 sequences are SQVTM and ANQGSEA. The CDR3 is 13 amino acids. Trimming left V 5 bases short and J 0 bases short, with 10 bases between. The CDR3 DNA sequence: TGCAGCGTTAGGGGATTAGCTAACTATGGCTACACCTTC. Its translation: CSVRGLANYGYTF. The entire variable domain, with the rest obtained from reference TRBV29-1 and TRBJ1-2, is as follows: SAVISQKPSRDICQRGTSLTIQCQVDSQVTMMFWYRQQPGQSLTLIATANQGSEATYESGFVIDKFPISRPNLTFSTLTVSNMSPEDSSIYLCSVRGLANYGYTFGSGTRLTVV.

The rearrangement links TRBV9 to TRBJ1-3; D not certain. CDR3 length equals 14 residues. Germline V gene lookup returns CDR1 SGDLS and CDR2 YYNGEE. The V gene lost 0 bases and the J gene lost 0 bases, with 4 bases spanning the gap. CDR3 bases: TGTGCCAGCAGCGTAGAACACTCTGGAAACACCATATATTTT. It codes for CASSVEHSGNTIYF.

The rearrangement links TRBV7-8 to TRBJ2-5, with 7 bases identical to TRBD1. Trimming cost V 6 bases and J 2 bases; bases outside gene matches: 3. Germline V lookup: CDR1 SGHVS, CDR2 FQNEAQ. The CDR3 is made up of 13 amino acids. CDR3 in DNA: TGTGCCAGCAGGACAGGGAGTCAAGAGACCCAGTACTTC. Translation gives CASRTGSQETQYF.

This clone has only one observation. This chain connects TRBV5-1 to TRBJ1-1; TRBD1 matches at 9 bases. Germline CDR1 is SGHRS and CDR2 is YFSETQ. Trimming cost V 4 bases and J 0 bases; bases outside gene matches: 7. This CDR3 is 16 amino acids long. The CDR3 protein is CASSTGQGSLNTEAFF. Here the CDR3 DNA reads TGCGCCAGCAGCACGGGACAGGGATCCTTGAACACTGAAGCTTTCTTT.

The rearrangement links TRBV6-6 to TRBJ2-3; 7 bases line up with TRBD2. Germline trimming cut 8 bases from V and 0 bases from J; bases unmatched to any gene: 5. Germline V gene lookup returns CDR1 MNHNY and CDR2 SVGAGI (reference sequence). This CDR3 comprises 14 residues. CDR3 DNA sequence: TGTGCCAGCGTTGCTAGCGGCAGCACAGATACGCAGTATTTT. The encoded protein is CASVASGSTDTQYF.

The chain links TRBV7-9 to TRBJ2-1; TRBD1 matches at 7 bases. This CDR3 comprises 14 residues. In germline, CDR1 is SEHNR, CDR2 FQNEAQ (reference sequence). The trim removed 0 bases at V and 8 bases at J, leaving 4 bases unmatched. CDR3 in DNA: TGTGCCAGCAGCTTAGCGGGACAGCCAGATGAGCAGTTCTTC. Amino acids: CASSLAGQPDEQFF.

V is TRBV10-2 and J is TRBJ2-7; D unclear. CDR1 WSHSY and CDR2 SAAADI come from the germline V gene. Trimming shortened V by 4 bases and J by 5 bases, and 12 bases separated the two germline ends. The length of the CDR3 is 13 residues. CDR3 coding DNA: TGCGCCAGCAGTGGTTCTACTTACCACGAGCAGTACTTC. Translation: CASSGSTYHEQYF.

This CDR3 reads CASSLVTSDTQYF. In DNA form, the CDR3 reads TGTGCCAGCAGCTTAGTTACTTCAGATACGCAGTATTTT. The chain couples TRBV7-8 to TRBJ2-3; D is unresolved. Trimming cost V 1 base and J 4 bases, with 6 bases left between them. The CDR3 has 13 residues. The germline V gene has CDR1 SGHVS and CDR2 FQNEAQ.

The chain recombines TRBV9 with TRBJ1-3; D not certain. Trimming left V 4 bases short and J 0 bases short, with 14 bases between. The CDR3 extends over 16 amino acids. Germline assignment: CDR1 SGDLS and CDR2 YYNGEE. CDR3 amino acids: CASSSPTRSSGNTIYF. DNA for the CDR3: TGTGCCAGCAGCAGCCCAACACGGAGCTCTGGAAACACCATATATTTT.

This clone appeared a single time. This rearrangement joins TRBV5-1 to TRBJ2-1, with TRBD2 identical over 7 bases. The J segment lost 1 base and the V segment lost 3 bases, leaving 7 bases of the junction unmatched. Germline V gene data show CDR1 as SGHRS and CDR2 as YFSETQ. This CDR3 is 16 amino acids long. The CDR3 region is CASSSLGSGSYNEQFF. In DNA, the CDR3 is TGCGCCAGCAGCTCCTTAGGTAGCGGGTCCTACAATGAGCAGTTCTTC.

V usage is TRBV6-5 and J usage is TRBJ1-1; no firm D call. V gave up 0 bases and J gave up 6 bases, with 14 bases separating them. This CDR3 spans 15 amino acids. CDR1 is MNHEY and CDR2 is SVGAGI in the germline V gene. The CDR3 reads CASSYSISLSAEAFF. CDR3 bases: TGTGCCAGCAGTTACTCGATTAGTCTTTCGGCTGAAGCTTTCTTT.

V and J are TRBV5-4 and TRBJ1-2, with a tentative D call TRBD1 (6 bases). CDR1 SGHNT and CDR2 YYREEE come from the germline V gene (reference sequence). Between the trimmed V and J ends, which lost 2 bases and 8 bases, there was a span of 19 bases. The CDR3 has 15 amino acids. CDR3 loop: CASSLQGVSRPGYTF. As DNA, the CDR3 is TGTGCCAGCAGCTTACAGGGAGTTTCGCGTCCAGGCTACACCTTC.

The genes are TRBV28 and TRBJ2-5, with D perhaps TRBD1 (5 bases). Germline assignment: CDR1 MDHEN and CDR2 SYDVKM. This CDR3 region has 19 residues. The V and J ends lost 5 bases and 0 bases respectively, with 25 bases between them. The CDR3 DNA follows: TGTGCCAGCAGTCAACTACCAATCTTGCGCCCAGGGCACCAAGAGACCCAGTACTTC. Translation gives CASSQLPILRPGHQETQYF.

This clone was counted a single time. The chain couples TRBV2 to TRBJ2-1, with TRBD2 as a possible D gene (5 bases). With 1 base removed from V and 0 bases from J, the gap between germline ends came to 13 bases. The CDR3 sequence is 17 residues long. Germline V lookup: CDR1 SNHLY, CDR2 FYNNEI. The CDR3 nucleotides are TGTGCCAGCAGTGAAGAGAGTAATAGCGTCTCCTACAATGAGCAGTTCTTC. Its protein is CASSEESNSVSYNEQFF.

This clone was seen a single time. The chain couples TRBV14 to TRBJ1-6; D not certain. Trimming shortened V by 1 base and J by 6 bases, and 4 bases separated the two germline ends. This CDR3 has 13 amino acids. Germline CDR1 SGHDN, CDR2 FVKESK. CDR3 in DNA: TGTGCCAGCAGCCAAGTTCGTAATTCACCCCTCCACTTT. Its translation: CASSQVRNSPLHF.

V and J are TRBV2 and TRBJ2-1; D perhaps matches TRBD1 (6 bases). Between the trimmed V and J ends, which lost 9 bases and 4 bases, there was a span of 16 bases. CDR1 is SNHLY, CDR2 FYNNEI, per germline. The CDR3 consists of 14 residues. CDR3 DNA: TGTGCCAGGGGGACACCCCGCGTGTACAATGAGCAGTTCTTC. Its protein product is CARGTPRVYNEQFF.

This rearrangement joins TRBV11-2 to TRBJ2-3; the D gene is possibly TRBD2 (6 bases). V was clipped by 8 bases and J by 1 base, with 13 bases between them. This CDR3 contains 14 residues. The germline gives CDR1 SGHAT, CDR2 FQNNGV. The CDR3 DNA reads TGTGCCAGCGGGAGGTTGAGCCGCACAGATACGCAGTATTTT. Its protein is CASGRLSRTDTQYF.

V usage is TRBV6-1 and J usage is TRBJ1-1, with a possible D match to TRBD1 (6 bases). The length of the CDR3 is 14 residues. Trimming took off 1 base at V and 6 bases at J, with 12 bases between the two ends. In germline, CDR1 is MNHNS, CDR2 SASEGT. DNA of the CDR3: TGTGCCAGCAGTGAAGGATGGACAGCCGCTGAAGCTTTCTTT. Its protein is CASSEGWTAAEAFF.

The chain employs TRBV2 and TRBJ2-5; D call uncertain. Trimming took 4 bases from V and 9 from J, leaving 12 bases between them. The CDR3 sequence is 12 residues long. Germline loops: CDR1 SNHLY, CDR2 FYNNEI. The CDR3 sequence: CASSGPLEAQYF. In DNA, the CDR3 is TGTGCCAGCAGTGGGCCCCTTGAGGCCCAGTACTTC.

The rearrangement uses TRBV30 and TRBJ2-1; TRBD2 matches 11 bases. The CDR3 has 14 residues. J was trimmed by 4 bases and V by 1 base; bases with no gene match: 0. Germline V CDR1 and CDR2: GTSNPN, SVGIG (reference sequence). This chain's CDR3 is CAWSGLAGYNEQFF. CDR3 sequence (DNA): TGTGCCTGGAGTGGACTAGCGGGGTACAATGAGCAGTTCTTC.

V gene TRBV28 combines with J gene TRBJ1-5; TRBD1 matches 9 bases. V shed 4 bases, J shed 3 bases, and the junction held 7 bases outside the gene matches. The CDR3 spans 16 residues. Germline CDR1 is MDHEN and CDR2 is SYDVKM. The chain's CDR3 is CASSSPGQGLNQPQHF. The CDR3 coding sequence is TGTGCCAGCAGTTCCCCGGGACAGGGCCTCAATCAGCCCCAGCATTTT. The full variable domain, with the rest looked up from reference TRBV28 and TRBJ1-5, is DVKVTQSSRYLVKRTGEKVFLECVQDMDHENMFWYRQDPGLGLRLIYFSYDVKMKEKGDIPEGYSVSREKKERFSLILESASTNQTSMYLCASSSPGQGLNQPQHFGDGTRLSIL.

This chain uses TRBV15 with TRBJ1-3; 8 bases are a match to TRBD1. Trimming removed 5 bases from V and 3 bases from J; junction bases left unmatched: 9. The CDR3 is made up of 16 amino acids. Per germline, CDR1 LNHNV and CDR2 YYDKDF (reference sequence). The CDR3 region has the DNA TGTGCCACCAGCCCAGGAACTGGGACAGGTGGAAACACCATATATTTT. This translates into CATSPGTGTGGNTIYF.

The chain combines TRBV6-6 with TRBJ2-1, with a possible D match to TRBD1 (6 bases). Per germline, CDR1 MNHNY and CDR2 SVGAGI (reference sequence). There are 15 residues in the CDR3. Trimming took 2 bases from V and 4 from J, leaving 12 bases between them. This CDR3 is CASSYEQGWYNEQFF. CDR3 DNA: TGTGCCAGCAGTTACGAACAGGGTTGGTACAATGAGCAGTTCTTC.

The chain uses TRBV27 and TRBJ2-5; D is possibly TRBD2 (5 bases). There are 15 residues in the CDR3. The germline V and J ends were trimmed by 2 bases and 0 bases, with 10 bases remaining between them. Germline lookup yields CDR1 MNHEY and CDR2 SMNVEV (reference sequence). This chain's CDR3 is CASSLRGTYQETQYF. Here the CDR3 DNA reads TGTGCCAGCAGTTTACGGGGAACCTACCAAGAGACCCAGTACTTC.